Following are 25 T cell receptor beta chains from one sample sequenced in a study of T cell responses to AZD1222 COVID-19 vaccine. Profiling relied on immunoSEQ multiplex PCR, and the TCRdb table lists in-frame clones only, not all of them. The data show around 33,000 clones, more than 85% seen once. The sequencing used peripheral blood, collected on day 0 of AZD1222 vaccination. The receptor set was obtained from an adult in good health.

This sequence joins TRBV12-3 or TRBV12-4 and TRBJ1-1; 7 bases are shared with TRBD1. V gave up 6 bases and J gave up 0 bases; unmatched junction bases: 1. The CDR3 runs to 13 residues. CDR3 nucleotides: TGTGCCAGCAGGGGGACAGTGAACACTGAAGCTTTCTTT. Residues: CASRGTVNTEAFF.

This rearrangement joins TRBV2 to TRBJ2-7, with D possibly matching TRBD2 (5 bases). Deletions cut 7 bases from V and 4 bases from J, with 11 bases between. The CDR3 contains 12 residues. The germline gives CDR1 SNHLY, CDR2 FYNNEI. The CDR3 DNA reads TGTGCCAGCAAAGATTCGGGATACGAGCAGTACTTC. It translates to CASKDSGYEQYF.

The chain couples TRBV19 to TRBJ1-3, with 12 bases fitting TRBD1. The CDR3 contains 16 residues. CDR1 and CDR2 from the germline V gene are LNHDA and SQIVND (reference sequence). V lost 5 bases, J lost 1 base, and 3 bases stayed unmatched. In DNA, the CDR3 is TGTGCCAGTAGTCGGGGACAGGGGGCGTCTGGAAACACCATATATTTT. Protein: CASSRGQGASGNTIYF.

V and J are TRBV19 and TRBJ1-4, with 7 bases lining up with TRBD1. The germline gives CDR1 LNHDA, CDR2 SQIVND (reference sequence). Trimming at V came to 7 bases and at J to 3 bases, leaving 2 bases not matched to a gene. The CDR3 is made up of 13 amino acids. In DNA form, the CDR3 reads TGTGCCAGTATGACAGGGCCTAATGAAAAACTGTTTTTT. Translation: CASMTGPNEKLFF.

The V call is TRBV7-2, the J call TRBJ1-1; 7 bases agree with TRBD1. This CDR3 is built from 12 residues. Unmatched junction bases numbered 7, after V lost 8 bases and J lost 7 bases. Germline CDR1 is SGHTA and CDR2 is FQGNSA. The CDR3 here is CASGKGAGEAFF. The CDR3 nucleotides are TGTGCCAGCGGGAAGGGGGCTGGTGAAGCTTTCTTT.

The chain has TRBV6-1 and TRBJ1-5; D gene uncertain. Per germline, CDR1 MNHNS and CDR2 SASEGT. V lost 1 base to trimming and J lost 3 bases, with 4 bases between them. The CDR3 is 13 residues long. CDR3 DNA sequence: TGTGCCAGCAGTGAAGGAGTCAATCAGCCCCAGCATTTT. Its protein product is CASSEGVNQPQHF.

The chain uses TRBV13 and TRBJ2-1; 7 nucleotides line up with TRBD1. V was pared by 5 bases and J by 2 bases, with 6 bases of the junction left unmatched. The CDR3 runs 15 residues. Per the germline V gene, CDR1 is PRHDT and CDR2 is FYEKMQ (reference sequence). The CDR3 is CASSTLGTAYNEQFF. For the CDR3, the DNA is TGTGCCAGCAGCACCCTCGGGACAGCCTACAATGAGCAGTTCTTC.

The chain combines TRBV12-3 or TRBV12-4 with TRBJ1-2, with D possibly TRBD1 on 6 matching bases. CDR3 length: 12 residues. V was shortened by 9 bases and J by 4 bases, with 12 bases between the two germline ends. The CDR3 spells CASLGDIYGYTF. Here the CDR3 DNA reads TGTGCCAGTCTAGGGGACATCTATGGCTACACCTTC.

The chain joins TRBV5-4 to TRBJ1-4; the D is unclear. Between the trimmed V and J ends, which lost 1 base and 8 bases, there was a span of 12 bases. This CDR3 contains 14 residues. In germline, CDR1 is SGHNT, CDR2 YYREEE (reference sequence). Here the CDR3 reads CASSLKGDEEKLFF. The CDR3 DNA sequence: TGTGCCAGCAGCTTGAAGGGAGATGAGGAAAAACTGTTTTTT.

The chain is built from TRBV29-1 and TRBJ1-1, with D possibly TRBD1 on 6 matching bases. Germline loops: CDR1 SQVTM, CDR2 ANQGSEA. The V end lost 7 bases, the J end lost 3 bases, and 15 bases lay between the germline ends. The CDR3 length is 13 residues. This CDR3 reads CSAEGVGHTEAFF. The CDR3 bases are TGCAGCGCCGAGGGGGTCGGTCACACTGAAGCTTTCTTT.

V is TRBV6-5 and J is TRBJ1-2; D gene uncertain. With 7 bases removed from V and 2 bases from J, the gap between germline ends came to 14 bases. The CDR3 is 14 amino acids. The germline V gene encodes CDR1 MNHEY and CDR2 SVGAGI. In DNA, the CDR3 is TGTGCCAGCATCCGGAGCATGGAAAACTATGGCTACACCTTC. Translating gives CASIRSMENYGYTF.

As DNA, the CDR3 is TGTGCCAGCAGCAGGACAGGGGGCGGCGGCTACACCTTC. This gives the protein CASSRTGGGGYTF. The V gene is TRBV12-3 or TRBV12-4, the J gene TRBJ1-2, with 11 bases lining up with TRBD1. V lost 6 bases to trimming and J lost 8 bases; unmatched junction nucleotides: 5. The length of the CDR3 is 13 residues.

V usage is TRBV19 and J usage is TRBJ1-1; D is uncertain. The CDR3 runs to 14 residues. V was clipped by 0 bases and J by 4 bases, with 9 bases between them. Germline values: CDR1 LNHDA, CDR2 SQIVND (reference sequence). The CDR3 sequence: CASSIEGPGTEAFF. The CDR3 nucleotides are TGTGCCAGTAGTATAGAAGGACCAGGCACTGAAGCTTTCTTT.

This chain links TRBV7-9 with TRBJ1-5, with D unresolved. The germline CDR1 and CDR2 sequences are SEHNR and FQNEAQ (reference sequence). This CDR3 is 14 amino acids long. Trimming cost V 1 base and J 5 bases, with 9 bases left between them. The DNA for the CDR3 is TGTGCCAGCAGCTTAGATAGAGCTGATCAGCCCCAGCATTTT. Its protein is CASSLDRADQPQHF.

The chain carries TRBV30 and TRBJ2-4, with D perhaps TRBD1 (5 bases). Trimming cost V 2 bases and J 5 bases, with 13 bases left between them. This CDR3 is 14 amino acids long. Germline loops: CDR1 GTSNPN, CDR2 SVGIG (reference sequence). The CDR3 nucleotides read TGTGCCTGGAGTCCACAGGATTACGAAAACATTCAGTACTTC. Translating it yields CAWSPQDYENIQYF. Using reference TRBV30 and TRBJ2-4 for the parts outside the CDR3, the full variable domain is SQTIHQWPATLVQPVGSPLSLECTVEGTSNPNLYWYRQAAGRGLQLLFYSVGIGQISSEVPQNLSASRPQDRQFILSSKKLLLSDSGFYLCAWSPQDYENIQYFGAGTRLSVL.

This sequence joins TRBV5-4 and TRBJ1-2, with TRBD1 as a possible D gene (6 bases). Germline CDR1 and CDR2: SGHNT and YYREEE (reference sequence). V was pared by 2 bases and J by 6 bases, with 11 bases between. The CDR3 extends over 13 amino acids. The CDR3 sequence is CASSFGRGNGYTF. CDR3 bases: TGTGCCAGCAGCTTCGGCAGGGGAAATGGCTACACCTTC.

The V and J genes are TRBV4-3 and TRBJ1-2; a possible D gene is TRBD1 (6 bases). Deletions cut 2 bases from V and 4 bases from J, with 14 bases between. Germline assignment: CDR1 LGHNA and CDR2 YSLEER. The CDR3 spans 15 residues. CDR3: CASSQTRTDLYGYTF. The CDR3, as DNA: TGCGCCAGCAGCCAAACTCGGACAGACCTCTATGGCTACACCTTC.

CDR3 region: CASSRDLQQNEKLFF. The CDR3, as DNA: TGTGCCAGCTCACGGGATTTGCAGCAGAATGAAAAACTGTTTTTT. This rearrangement joins TRBV18 to TRBJ1-4; D gene ambiguous. Germline loops: CDR1 KGHSH, CDR2 LQKENI. Trimming cost V 4 bases and J 5 bases, with 14 bases left between them. This CDR3 has 15 amino acids.

The chain combines TRBV5-1 with TRBJ1-1; D gene uncertain. Trimming left V 1 base short and J 2 bases short, with 12 bases between. The CDR3 is made up of 15 amino acids. Per the germline V gene, CDR1 is SGHRS and CDR2 is YFSETQ. CDR3 in DNA: TGCGCCAGCAGCTTGATGAACGGACCTAACACTGAAGCTTTCTTT. Protein product: CASSLMNGPNTEAFF.

J is TRBJ2-2 and V is TRBV9; maybe TRBD1 (5 bases). Germline V lookup: CDR1 SGDLS, CDR2 YYNGEE. The CDR3 runs to 15 residues. V lost 2 bases, J lost 2 bases, and 10 bases lay in between. The CDR3: CASSVLDTNTGELFF. CDR3 DNA: TGTGCCAGCAGCGTCTTGGACACTAACACCGGGGAGCTGTTTTTT.

This clone has just a few counts. The chain links TRBV5-1 to TRBJ2-3; the D gene is possibly TRBD2 (6 bases). Germline V lookup: CDR1 SGHRS, CDR2 YFSETQ. This CDR3 is 18 amino acids long. V was trimmed by 2 bases and J by 2 bases, leaving 21 bases between them. The CDR3 DNA reads TGCGCCAGCAGCTTATCCGGGGGAAGAAGGTATACCACAGATACGCAGTATTTT. Its translation is CASSLSGGRRYTTDTQYF.

This sequence joins TRBV7-2 and TRBJ2-1; 11 nucleotides agree with TRBD2. Germline V gene sequence: CDR1 SGHTA, CDR2 FQGNSA. The length of the CDR3 is 16 residues. V shed 6 bases and J 1 base; nucleotides not matched to a gene: 5. The CDR3 bases are TGTGCCAGCAGTAGACTAGCGGGGCGGTCCTACAATGAGCAGTTCTTC. Translation: CASSRLAGRSYNEQFF. The full variable domain, in which reference TRBV7-2 and TRBJ2-1 provide the parts outside the CDR3, is GAGVSQSPSNKVTEKGKDVELRCDPISGHTALYWYRQSLGQGLEFLIYFQGNSAPDKSGLPSDRFSAERTGGSVSTLTIQRTQQEDSAVYLCASSRLAGRSYNEQFFGPGTRLTVL.

V is TRBV29-1 and J is TRBJ1-3, with D possibly TRBD1 on 6 matching bases. V was clipped by 7 bases and J by 4 bases, with 14 bases between them. The length of the CDR3 is 13 residues. Germline assignment: CDR1 SQVTM and CDR2 ANQGSEA. This chain's CDR3 is CSARLGAGNTIYF. Written as DNA, the CDR3 is TGCAGCGCCCGTCTGGGGGCGGGAAACACCATATATTTT.

This CDR3 reads CASSIGRGVVGHKNQPQHF. DNA for the CDR3: TGTGCCAGTAGTATAGGTCGCGGTGTTGTGGGACACAAAAATCAGCCCCAGCATTTT. This chain connects TRBV19 to TRBJ1-5; tentative D call: TRBD1 (6 bases). CDR3 length: 19 amino acids. Germline CDR1 reads LNHDA; CDR2 reads SQIVND (reference sequence). Trimming took 1 base from V and 4 from J, leaving 23 bases between them.

The chain joins TRBV5-4 to TRBJ1-1; the D is unclear. Trimming pared 4 bases from V and 1 base from J, leaving 11 bases between. CDR1 and CDR2 (germline): SGHNT, YYREEE (reference sequence). The CDR3 has 14 amino acids. The CDR3 sequence is CASSVLHGNTEAFF. CDR3 nucleotide sequence: TGTGCCAGCAGCGTCTTACATGGGAACACTGAAGCTTTCTTT.